A single sample gave rise to the 10 T cell receptor beta chains below, sequenced in a study of T cells in women clearing cervical HPV infection. TCRdb's copy holds only in-frame clones and misses some; the assay was immunoSEQ multiplex PCR. The repertoire shows approximately 21,000 clones; the top ten hold 20% to 25%. Sequenced input: blood buffy coat. The source is a woman aged 18-69 years with a cervical HPV16 infection that either progressed to CIN3+ or cleared (not recorded which).

In regard to this clone: The CDR3 extends 3 residues past the end of the read, so its final part is completed from the germline J gene. This chain uses TRBV6-4 with TRBJ2-3; D may be TRBD2 (6 bases). This CDR3 is 15 amino acids long. CDR1 is MRHNA and CDR2 is SNTAGT in the germline V gene. V lost 3 bases, J lost 0 bases, and 10 bases lay in between. The CDR3 bases that were read are TGTGCCAGCAGTGAAGGGAGGACTAGCACAGATACG. Translated, it gives CASSEGRTSTDT. The whole CDR3 protein reads CASSEGRTSTDTQYF.

With regard to this clone: The missing CDR3 end, 3 residues past where the read stops, is filled in from the germline J gene. The chain joins TRBV10-1 to TRBJ1-6; D unresolved. The CDR3 extends over 14 amino acids. With 2 bases removed from V and 10 bases from J, the gap between germline ends came to 12 bases. Germline CDR1 and CDR2: WNHNN and SYGVQD (reference sequence). The chain's CDR3 is CASSEEAGGSPLHF. Partial CDR3 DNA: TGCGCCAGCAGTGAGGAAGCGGGCGGCTCACCC.

About this clone itself: The sequence runs out 3 residues before the end of the CDR3; the remainder is reconstructed from the germline J gene. This rearrangement joins TRBV6-1 to TRBJ1-2; 12 bases align to TRBD1. The CDR3 is 16 residues long. The V gene's germline CDR1 is MNHNS and CDR2 SASEGT. The DNA read from the CDR3 is TGTGCCAGCACAGAAGCCGGGACAGGGGGCGCGGGGGGC. It translates to CASTEAGTGGAGG. The complete CDR3 protein is CASTEAGTGGAGGYTF.

For this clone: Read data end 3 residues before the CDR3 end; the end is taken from the germline J gene. The rearrangement uses TRBV7-2 and TRBJ2-7; D may be TRBD1 (6 bases). V was trimmed by 4 bases and J by 5 bases, leaving 15 bases between them. This CDR3 has 14 amino acids. Germline V gene sequence: CDR1 SGHTA, CDR2 FQGNSA. CDR3 in amino acids: CASSSTGSPHEQYF. Incomplete CDR3 DNA: TGTGCCAGCAGCTCGACAGGATCTCCCCACGAG.

As to this clone: The CDR3 goes on 3 residues after the read ends, and that part is filled in from the germline J gene. The same CDR3 also results from other DNA sequences found in this sample. The genes are TRBV5-1 and TRBJ1-3; D unclear. Looked up from germline, CDR1 is SGHRS and CDR2 is YFSETQ. The V end was cut by 4 bases, the J end by 3 bases, with 8 bases between. The CDR3 runs to 13 residues. The sequenced part of the CDR3 DNA is TGCGCCAGCAGCGCTACGGGTGGAAACACC. Translating it yields CASSATGGNT. The entire CDR3 protein is CASSATGGNTIYF. Together with reference TRBV5-1 and TRBJ1-3, the CDR3 gives the full variable domain: KAGVTQTPRYLIKTRGQQVTLSCSPISGHRSVSWYQQTPGQGLQFLFEYFSETQRNKGNFPGRFSGRQFSNSRSEMNVSTLELGDSALYLCASSATGGNTIYFGEGSWLTVV.

Regarding this clone: The CDR3 end is not reached by the read, which stops 3 residues before it; the germline J gene fills it in. V usage is TRBV7-9 and J usage is TRBJ2-4, with D possibly TRBD1 on 5 matching bases. This CDR3 has 15 amino acids. Looked up from germline, CDR1 is SEHNR and CDR2 is FQNEAQ (reference sequence). The CDR3 protein is CASTTTDMQGYGQYF. CDR3 DNA, as far as it was read: TGTGCCAGCACCACGACAGATATGCAGGGCTATGGT.

For this clone: Read coverage stops 3 residues before the CDR3 terminus; the germline J gene supplies the remainder. The chain recombines TRBV2 with TRBJ2-7; D is perhaps TRBD1 (5 bases). In germline, CDR1 is SNHLY, CDR2 FYNNEI. The CDR3 totals 16 residues. Trimming stripped 6 bases from V and 1 base from J, with 19 bases between. The DNA read from the CDR3 is TGTGCCAGCAGCGAGCTGGACACCTCCACTTCCTACGAG. It yields the protein CASSELDTSTSYE. From start to end, the CDR3 is CASSELDTSTSYEQYF. Filled out from reference TRBV2 and TRBJ2-7, the complete variable domain reads EPEVTQTPSHQVTQMGQEVILRCVPISNHLYFYWYRQILGQKVEFLVSFYNNEISEKSEIFDDQFSVERPDGSNFTLKIRSTKLEDSAMYFCASSELDTSTSYEQYFGPGTRLTVT.

With respect to this clone: The read halts 3 residues ahead of the CDR3 end, with the missing end drawn from the germline J gene. This chain links TRBV19 with TRBJ2-2; 7 bases map to TRBD1. Germline V gene data show CDR1 as LNHDA and CDR2 as SQIVND (reference sequence). CDR3 length: 17 amino acids. The sequenced CDR3 bases are TGTGCCAGTAACTCTATAAGGAGGAGTCAGGGGGTCGAAAAG. Translation gives CASNSIRRSQGVEK. The full CDR3 protein is CASNSIRRSQGVEKLFF. Complete variable domain (other parts from reference TRBV19 and TRBJ2-2): DGGITQSPKYLFRKEGQNVTLSCEQNLNHDAMYWYRQDPGQGLRLIYYSQIVNDFQKGDIAEGYSVSREKKESFPLTVTSAQKNPTAFYLCASNSIRRSQGVEKLFFGEGSRLTVL.

Concerning this clone itself: Read coverage stops 3 residues before the CDR3 terminus; the germline J gene supplies the remainder. V is TRBV2 and J is TRBJ2-3; TRBD2 aligns across 8 bases. Germline CDR1 reads SNHLY; CDR2 reads FYNNEI. The CDR3 contains 15 residues. The trim removed 11 bases at V and 2 bases at J, leaving 12 bases unmatched. CDR3 DNA (partial): TGTGCCCCCGCGCTCTCGGGGGGGACCACAGATACG. Translating it yields CAPALSGGTTDT. The CDR3 as a whole reads CAPALSGGTTDTQYF.

With regard to this clone: Sequencing ends 3 residues short of the CDR3 end; the germline J gene provides the rest. This rearrangement joins TRBV5-1 to TRBJ2-1, with 10 positions matching TRBD2. Germline lookup yields CDR1 SGHRS and CDR2 YFSETQ. The CDR3 spans 16 residues. V shed 3 bases, J shed 8 bases, and the junction held 11 bases outside the gene matches. Partial CDR3 DNA: TGCGCCAGCAGCTCAATGGAGCGGGAGGGCGGGGATGAG. It yields the protein CASSSMEREGGDE. The whole CDR3 reads CASSSMEREGGDEQFF. Variable domain in full (rest from reference TRBV5-1 and TRBJ2-1): KAGVTQTPRYLIKTRGQQVTLSCSPISGHRSVSWYQQTPGQGLQFLFEYFSETQRNKGNFPGRFSGRQFSNSRSEMNVSTLELGDSALYLCASSSMEREGGDEQFFGPGTRLTVL.